This is a list of T cell receptor beta chains from one sample in a study of cytomegalovirus exposure and HLA in healthy donors. TCRdb's copy holds only in-frame clones and misses some; the assay was immunoSEQ multiplex PCR. Here the sample spans some 160,000 clones, 80% to 90% being singletons. Sequencing was performed on PBMCs. The receptor source for this set is a woman younger than 30 in good health and CMV-seronegative. CDR3s include the opening cysteine and the closing phenylalanine or tryptophan. A D gene is named only where the DNA matches it firmly. Expanded clones are given a class, and other clones once, few, many or no size at all.

size: NA; V: TRBV6-1; D: TRBD1; J: TRBJ2-6; DNA: TGTGCCAGCAGTGTCAACAGGGGAAACGCTGGGGCCAACGTCCTGACTTTC; CDR3: CASSVNRGNAGANVLTF
size: NA; V: TRBV30; D: TRBD1; J: TRBJ1-1; DNA: TGTGCCTCCGGGACAGGGGACACTGAAGCTTTCTTT; CDR3: CASGTGDTEAFF
size: NA; V: TRBV5-6; D: TRBD2; J: TRBJ2-1; DNA: TGTGCCAGCAGCTTGTTATTACTAGCGGGATACAATGAGCAGTTCTTC; CDR3: CASSLLLLAGYNEQFF
size: NA; V: TRBV6-4; D: NA; J: TRBJ2-2; DNA: TGTGCCAGCAGTGACTCTATCACCGGGGAGCTGTTTTTT; CDR3: CASSDSITGELFF
size: once; V: TRBV27; D: NA; J: TRBJ1-1; DNA: TGTGCCAGCAGCCCTTTCCGCAGGGAGGAGAACACTGAAGCTTTCTTT; CDR3: CASSPFRREENTEAFF
size: once; V: TRBV5-1; D: TRBD2; J: TRBJ2-1; DNA: TGCGCCAGCAGCTCGGGACTAGCGGGAGTAAATGAGCAGTTCTTC; CDR3: CASSSGLAGVNEQFF
size: NA; V: TRBV28; D: NA; J: TRBJ2-1; DNA: TGTGCCAGCAGTTTAGACTCGGATGAGCAGTTCTTC; CDR3: CASSLDSDEQFF
size: NA; V: TRBV6-4; D: TRBD1; J: TRBJ1-1; DNA: TGTGCCAGCAGTAAAGAAGGGGGCCTGAACACTGAAGCTTTCTTT; CDR3: CASSKEGGLNTEAFF
size: NA; V: TRBV2; D: TRBD2; J: TRBJ2-1; DNA: TGTGCCAGCAGCGAGGGAGGGTGGAGCTCCTACAATGAGCAGTTCTTC; CDR3: CASSEGGWSSYNEQFF
size: NA; V: TRBV27; D: NA; J: TRBJ2-3; DNA: TGTGCCAGCACCCCCCGTGGGGGGGCGGGCGCAGATACGCAGTATTTT; CDR3: CASTPRGGAGADTQYF
size: NA; V: TRBV5-1; D: TRBD2; J: TRBJ2-5; DNA: TGCGCCAGCAGCTTGGACAATAGCGGGGGGACGCAAGAGACCCAGTACTTC; CDR3: CASSLDNSGGTQETQYF
size: few; V: TRBV19; D: TRBD2; J: TRBJ2-5; DNA: TGTGCCAGTAGTATAGTCCCGACTAGCGGAGGTAGGGAGACCCAGTACTTC; CDR3: CASSIVPTSGGRETQYF
size: NA; V: TRBV28; D: NA; J: TRBJ2-7; DNA: TGTGCCAGCAGCTCCCCCGGGAGCCTTGGGCGCGAGCAGTACTTC; CDR3: CASSSPGSLGREQYF
size: NA; V: TRBV28; D: TRBD2; J: TRBJ2-1; DNA: TGTGCCAGTAGCTTCGGGGGGAGCAATGAGCAGTTCTTC; CDR3: CASSFGGSNEQFF
size: NA; V: TRBV18; D: TRBD2; J: TRBJ2-7; DNA: TGTGCCAGCTCACCAACTATGCCGGGACTAGCTGCAAGCGAGCAGTACTTC; CDR3: CASSPTMPGLAASEQYF
size: NA; V: TRBV28; D: TRBD1; J: TRBJ1-1; DNA: TGTGCCAGCAGTTGGGGGACAGGACCTGAAGCTTTCTTT; CDR3: CASSWGTGPEAFF
size: NA; V: TRBV6-5; D: TRBD1; J: TRBJ1-1; DNA: TGTGCCAGCAGCCTACGGGACAGCGAAGCTTTCTTT; CDR3: CASSLRDSEAFF
size: once; V: TRBV4-1; D: TRBD1; J: TRBJ2-6; DNA: TGCGCCAGCAGCCAGTCGAATACAGGGGTCTCTGGGGCCAACGTCCTGACTTTC; CDR3: CASSQSNTGVSGANVLTF
size: NA; V: TRBV28; D: NA; J: TRBJ2-2; DNA: TGTGCCAGCACTTTCACAGCCGGGGAGCTGTTTTTT; CDR3: CASTFTAGELFF
size: once; V: TRBV7-9; D: NA; J: TRBJ2-1; DNA: TGTGCCAGCATCAAACCCGTGAGACACCGAGAATACAATGAGCAGTTCTTC; CDR3: CASIKPVRHREYNEQFF
size: NA; V: TRBV27; D: TRBD2; J: TRBJ2-7; DNA: TGTGCCAGCAATCCGGGACTAGCGGGAGTAGTTGCCTACGAGCAGTACTTC; CDR3: CASNPGLAGVVAYEQYF
size: NA; V: TRBV5-6; D: NA; J: TRBJ1-5; DNA: TGTGCCAGCAGCCAACAACAGGCCCCCAGAACCCAGCATTTT; CDR3: CASSQQQAPRTQHF
size: NA; V: TRBV4-2; D: TRBD2; J: TRBJ2-7; DNA: TGTGCCAGCAGCCAAGATCCGACTAGCGGGGCTTACGAGCAGTACTTC; CDR3: CASSQDPTSGAYEQYF
size: NA; V: TRBV6-1; D: TRBD1; J: TRBJ1-2; DNA: TGTGCCAGCAAGGTTGGGGACAGGACCTACTATGGCTACACCTTC; CDR3: CASKVGDRTYYGYTF
size: NA; V: TRBV19; D: NA; J: TRBJ1-1; DNA: TGTGCCAGTAGTAGGACAGTTACCGAGAACACTGAAGCTTTCTTT; CDR3: CASSRTVTENTEAFF
size: NA; V: TRBV7-9; D: NA; J: TRBJ1-5; DNA: TGTTCCAGCAGCCAAACGGGAGGGAAAAGCCAGCCCCAGCATTTT; CDR3: CSSSQTGGKSQPQHF
size: NA; V: TRBV30; D: TRBD2; J: TRBJ2-2; DNA: TGTGCCTCCCCCCGACTAGCGGGGAACACCGGGGAGCTGTTTTTT; CDR3: CASPRLAGNTGELFF
size: NA; V: TRBV4-1; D: NA; J: TRBJ1-6; DNA: TGCGCCAGCAGCCAAACAGGGTTATCAGGTTCACCCCTCCACTTT; CDR3: CASSQTGLSGSPLHF
size: NA; V: TRBV10-3; D: TRBD1; J: TRBJ2-5; DNA: TGTGCCATCAGTGATCATAGGGACAGGGGTATGGAGACCCAGTACTTC; CDR3: CAISDHRDRGMETQYF
size: NA; V: TRBV27; D: TRBD2; J: TRBJ2-1; DNA: TGTGCCAGCAGTCTTACCGGGGGGGTGCAGTTCTTC; CDR3: CASSLTGGVQFF